The 3 T cell receptor beta chains below come from one sample, sequenced in a study of blood T cell repertoires in COVID-19. Profiling relied on immunoSEQ multiplex PCR, and the TCRdb table lists in-frame clones only, not all of them. The table records 130,000 to 150,000 clones, 75% to 90% of them present only once. Sequenced sample: peripheral blood. Receptors originate from a man between 18 and 29 years old with COVID-19, enrolled during active disease.

The gene calls are TRBV21-1 and TRBJ2-7; whether TRBD1, the table's D call, matches the DNA was not checked. TRBV21-1 is noted as a pseudogene. CDR3 size: 13 residues. The CDR3 DNA follows: TGTGCCAGCAGGGCAGGGTTTGGTCACGAGCAGTACTTC. This gives the protein CASRAGFGHEQYF.

V gene TRBV15 combines with J gene TRBJ2-2; D not resolved. Trimming removed 5 bases at V and 1 base at J, with 8 bases between. The CDR3 sequence is 14 residues long. The germline gives CDR1 LNHNV, CDR2 YYDKDF (reference sequence). The CDR3 nucleotides are TGTGCCACCAGCGGTAGATTGAACACCGGGGAGCTGTTTTTT. It translates to CATSGRLNTGELFF.

The chain joins TRBV11-2 to TRBJ2-7; 11 bases match TRBD2. J was trimmed by 1 base and V by 5 bases; bases with no gene match: 7. CDR3 size: 16 residues. Looked up from germline, CDR1 is SGHAT and CDR2 is FQNNGV. CDR3 bases: TGTGCCAGCAGCATCGGACTAGCGGGTTTATCCTACGAGCAGTACTTC. Its translation: CASSIGLAGLSYEQYF.